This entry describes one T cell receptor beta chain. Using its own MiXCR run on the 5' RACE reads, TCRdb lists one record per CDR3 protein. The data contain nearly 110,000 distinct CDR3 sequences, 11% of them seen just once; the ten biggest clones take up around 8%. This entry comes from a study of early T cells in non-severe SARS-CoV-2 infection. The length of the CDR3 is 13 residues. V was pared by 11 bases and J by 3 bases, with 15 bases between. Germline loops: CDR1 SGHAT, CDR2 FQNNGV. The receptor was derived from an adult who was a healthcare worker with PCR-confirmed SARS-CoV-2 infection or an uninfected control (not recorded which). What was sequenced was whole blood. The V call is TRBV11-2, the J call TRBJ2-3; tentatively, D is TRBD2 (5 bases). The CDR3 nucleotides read TGTGCCGGCAACCCCCCGGGGACAGATACGCAGTATTTT. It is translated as CAGNPPGTDTQYF. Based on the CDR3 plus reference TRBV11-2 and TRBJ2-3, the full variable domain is EAGVAQSPRYKIIEKRQSVAFWCNPISGHATLYWYQQILGQGPKLLIQFQNNGVVDDSQLPKDRFSAERLKGVDSTLKIQPAKLEDSAVYLCAGNPPGTDTQYFGPGTRLTVL.